The T cell receptor beta chain under discussion was sequenced for a study of breast tumors, draining lymph nodes, adjacent tissues. Study results and caveats: Tumor T cell lymph node origin was a supported hypothesis, not proven. The data were judged consistent with most tumor T cells coming from lymph node and expanding in tumor. Tumor and nontumor repertoires were significantly more similar in luminal-like than in basal-like breast cancer. Compared with lymph nodes, tumors were less diverse; compared with nontumor tissue, more.

Using its own MiXCR run on the multiplex PCR reads, TCRdb lists one record per CDR3 protein. This sample carries about 15,000 distinct CDR3 sequences, roughly 64% of them seen once, and the ten largest clones take approximately 20%. Trimming took 7 bases from V and 8 from J, leaving 14 bases between them. This CDR3 spans 12 amino acids. Remarks on this clonotype: Its antigen is unknown.

Sequencing input: tumor-adjacent breast tissue. This sequence originates from a female donor with breast cancer. Some clones in this sample may be carry-over from other donors' samples. The V and J genes are TRBV12-3 or TRBV12-4 and TRBJ1-2; D unclear. In DNA form, the CDR3 reads TGTGCCAGCACCTATTGGGGTGGCGGCTACACCTTC. Translating it yields CASTYWGGGYTF.